This TCR beta chain was identified in a study of blood T cell repertoires in COVID-19. In the study overall: The samples span acute and convalescent COVID-19 from the United States, Italy and Spain.

CDR3 size: 15 residues. Germline-derived CDR1 and CDR2 are LNHDA and SQIVND (reference sequence). The V gene lost 3 bases and the J gene lost 3 bases, with 12 bases spanning the gap. Followed longitudinally, the Seattle patients had been enrolled during active infection. In the authors' methods: Amplification from reference gene primers served as the basis for estimated nucleated cell counts. Some clones are missing from TCRdb's copy, which holds only in-frame ones; the method was immunoSEQ multiplex PCR. The D gene and trimming were derived from the DNA, and the V and J assignments and clone size from that table. Of hundreds of thousands of clones in the sample, 88% were seen once.

The clonotype was recovered from a woman between 70 and 85 years old with COVID-19, enrolled during active disease. The specimen was peripheral blood. The chain combines TRBV19 with TRBJ1-5, with no clear D. The CDR3 is CASSIRSTDNQPQHF. DNA of the CDR3: TGTGCCAGTAGTATTAGGAGCACTGACAATCAGCCCCAGCATTTT.